This passage covers 32 T cell receptor beta chains from one sample sequenced in a study of T cells in Graves' hyperthyroidism and ophthalmopathy. RNA transcripts provided the source from which TCR beta CDR3 regions were amplified. HTBI primers were used for first-round RT-PCR of the TCR CDR3. TCRdb itself ran the multiplex PCR reads through MiXCR, one entry per CDR3 protein. The sample shows approximately 710,000 distinct CDR3 sequences, approximately 15% of them seen only once. The sample was blood. All receptors derive from a man in his fifties with Graves' hyperthyroidism.

This clonotype was seen many times. The chain is built from TRBV24-1 and TRBJ2-5; 8 nucleotides align to TRBD2. CDR3 length: 14 amino acids. With 3 bases clipped from V and 5 bases from J, the junction kept 4 bases outside the gene matches. Germline CDR1 and CDR2: KGHDR and SFDVKD. The CDR3 here is CATSDTSGVETQYF. The CDR3 DNA sequence: TGTGCCACCAGTGATACTAGCGGAGTCGAGACCCAGTACTTC.

This clonotype has at least ten counts. The chain links TRBV12-3 or TRBV12-4 to TRBJ2-1; 7 positions match TRBD2. V shed 5 bases, J shed 3 bases, and the junction held 4 bases outside the gene matches. This CDR3 spans 14 amino acids. CDR3 loop: CASSQAGDYNEQFF. In nucleotides, the CDR3 is TGTGCCAGCAGTCAGGCGGGGGACTACAATGAGCAGTTCTTC.

The V gene is TRBV6-1, the J gene TRBJ2-7, with D perhaps TRBD1 (5 bases). The CDR3 runs to 14 residues. CDR1 is MNHNS and CDR2 is SASEGT in the germline V gene. The germline V and J ends were trimmed by 6 bases and 5 bases, with 17 bases remaining between them. The CDR3: CASRAQGLSNEQYF. CDR3 coding DNA: TGTGCCAGCAGGGCTCAGGGATTGAGCAACGAGCAGTACTTC.

This clonotype was seen at least ten times. This chain links TRBV12-3 or TRBV12-4 with TRBJ2-1; 8 bases match TRBD2. This CDR3 contains 16 residues. The V gene end was trimmed by 5 bases and the J gene end by 4 bases; junction bases not matched to a gene: 10. The CDR3 DNA is TGTGCCAGCAGTCCACTGAGTACTAGCGGATACAATGAGCAGTTCTTC. Amino acids: CASSPLSTSGYNEQFF.

The chain combines TRBV5-1 with TRBJ2-7; D may be TRBD1 or TRBD2 (6 bases each). Germline CDR1 SGHRS, CDR2 YFSETQ. There are 17 residues in the CDR3. Trimming left V 1 base short and J 3 bases short, with 20 bases between. The CDR3 loop is CASSLMGAWGEYYEQYF. The CDR3 bases are TGCGCCAGCAGCTTGATGGGGGCCTGGGGGGAGTACTACGAGCAGTACTTC.

The V call is TRBV12-3 or TRBV12-4, the J call TRBJ2-1, with a tentative D call TRBD2 (6 bases). Trimming pared 5 bases from V and 8 bases from J, leaving 10 bases between. There are 12 residues in the CDR3. The CDR3 sequence: CASSAPGDEQFF. In DNA form, the CDR3 reads TGTGCCAGCAGTGCCCCGGGGGATGAGCAGTTCTTC.

This clonotype appeared many times. J is TRBJ2-5 and V is TRBV6-1; 9 positions match TRBD2. Germline V lookup: CDR1 MNHNS, CDR2 SASEGT. The V and J ends lost 2 bases and 13 bases, in that order; junction bases with no gene match: 14. The CDR3 consists of 15 residues. DNA of the CDR3: TGTGCCAGCAGTGAAATTGGTGGGACTAGCAGGATGCGGTACTTC. Its protein is CASSEIGGTSRMRYF.

The V and J genes are TRBV10-2 and TRBJ2-3; TRBD2 aligns across 9 bases. The ends lost 7 bases at V and 2 bases at J; junction bases unmatched: 4. CDR1 and CDR2 from the germline V gene are WSHSY and SAAADI. The CDR3 runs to 14 residues. The CDR3 region is CASKAGGPTDTQYF. For the CDR3, the DNA is TGCGCCAGCAAAGCGGGAGGCCCCACAGATACGCAGTATTTT.

This clonotype was seen many times. The chain combines TRBV2 with TRBJ2-3, with no clear D. The V and J ends lost 5 bases and 5 bases respectively, with 17 bases between them. Germline V gene sequence: CDR1 SNHLY, CDR2 FYNNEI. The CDR3 runs to 15 residues. The CDR3 coding sequence is TGTGCCAGCAGTTGGTTGTTTGCTTCTGGAGATACGCAGTATTTT. It yields the protein CASSWLFASGDTQYF. Filled out from reference TRBV2 and TRBJ2-3, the complete variable domain reads EPEVTQTPSHQVTQMGQEVILRCVPISNHLYFYWYRQILGQKVEFLVSFYNNEISEKSEIFDDQFSVERPDGSNFTLKIRSTKLEDSAMYFCASSWLFASGDTQYFGPGTRLTVL.

The chain employs TRBV6-5 and TRBJ1-1, with D unresolved. V was trimmed by 3 bases and J by 5 bases, leaving 10 bases between them. The CDR3 covers 13 residues. Germline-derived CDR1 and CDR2 are MNHEY and SVGAGI. The CDR3 protein is CASSYYKKTEAFF. The CDR3 DNA follows: TGTGCCAGCAGTTATTATAAAAAGACTGAAGCTTTCTTT.

Note on this clonotype: A much larger clonotype is one base distant, so this may be a read error. This chain uses TRBV9 with TRBJ2-7; D is ambiguous. CDR1 SGDLS and CDR2 YYNGEE come from the germline V gene. The V end lost 3 bases, the J end lost 5 bases, and 9 bases lay between the germline ends. The CDR3 runs to 12 residues. The CDR3 DNA sequence: TGTGCCAGCAGCGGACGAGGCGACGAGCAGTACTTC. It encodes CASSGRGDEQYF.

The V and J genes are TRBV6-1 and TRBJ2-1; 11 bases align to TRBD2. The CDR3 is 15 amino acids. J gave up 8 bases and V 6 bases, and 9 bases lay outside the gene matches. Germline CDR1 reads MNHNS; CDR2 reads SASEGT. CDR3 nucleotides: TGTGCCAGCAGAACTCTAGCGGGAGGACGGCATGAGCAGTTCTTC. Translating it yields CASRTLAGGRHEQFF.

At least ten counts were recorded for this clonotype. The rearrangement links TRBV11-2 to TRBJ1-2; D uncertain. Per germline, CDR1 SGHAT and CDR2 FQNNGV. This CDR3 region has 15 residues. V was shortened by 1 base and J by 8 bases, with 17 bases between the two germline ends. The CDR3 region is CASSLGYTGRPGYTF. CDR3 nucleotides: TGTGCCAGCAGCTTAGGCTACACCGGTAGACCCGGCTACACCTTC.

This clonotype was found many times. This chain connects TRBV20-1 to TRBJ1-1; D is uncertain. This CDR3 comprises 11 residues. Germline CDR1 and CDR2: DFQATT and SNEGSKA (reference sequence). The V end lost 1 base, the J end lost 1 base, and 1 base lay between the germline ends. In DNA form, the CDR3 reads TGCAGTGCTAGAGGGAACACTGAAGCTTTCTTT. Protein sequence: CSARGNTEAFF.

Note on this clonotype: The conserved phenylalanine or tryptophan normally closing the CDR3 is absent here, so this likely arose from a read error. The DNA is omitted, as the CDR3 cannot be located on it reliably, and the CDR3 follows TCRdb's listing. The genes are TRBV20-1 and TRBJ1-2; the tabulated D call, TRBD1, remains unverified against the DNA. Germline V gives CDR1 DFQATT, CDR2 SNEGSKA (reference sequence). Both ends counted, the CDR3 spans 17 residues. CDR3 amino acids: CSARAPTGGITNYGSTV.

Many counts were recorded for this clonotype. V usage is TRBV30 and J usage is TRBJ2-1; 14 bases agree with TRBD2. The CDR3 has 17 residues. Trimming removed 4 bases from V and 2 bases from J; junction bases left unmatched: 7. Per the germline V gene, CDR1 is GTSNPN and CDR2 is SVGIG (reference sequence). The CDR3 sequence is CAWTGTSGSGPYNEQFF. CDR3 nucleotides: TGTGCCTGGACCGGGACTAGCGGGAGTGGTCCCTACAATGAGCAGTTCTTC.

This clonotype was seen a handful of times. The chain couples TRBV19 to TRBJ2-7, with 8 nucleotides matching TRBD1. The CDR3 loop spans 14 amino acids. Germline V lookup: CDR1 LNHDA, CDR2 SQIVND (reference sequence). V gave up 5 bases and J gave up 7 bases; unmatched junction bases: 10. The CDR3 DNA is TGTGCCAGTAGTCCATGGGACAGGAGACGGGAGCAGTACTTC. This gives the protein CASSPWDRRREQYF.

This clonotype has more than one count but fewer than ten. This chain joins TRBV25-1 and TRBJ2-1, with D possibly being TRBD2 (6 bases). The CDR3 has 15 residues. V lost 6 bases to trimming and J lost 0 bases, with 12 bases between them. Per germline, CDR1 MGHDK and CDR2 SYGVNS. The CDR3 reads CASSKAGLSYNEQFF. As DNA, the CDR3 is TGTGCCAGCAGCAAAGCGGGCCTCTCCTACAATGAGCAGTTCTTC.

This clonotype was seen many times. The chain is built from TRBV29-1 and TRBJ2-4; D may be TRBD1 or TRBD2 (7 bases each). This CDR3 comprises 15 residues. Trimming removed 6 bases at V and 2 bases at J, with 17 bases between. Germline V gene data show CDR1 as SQVTM and CDR2 as ANQGSEA. For the CDR3, the DNA is TGCAGCGTCAGGGGGGGGTCCTATACCAAAAACATTCAGTACTTC. This translates into CSVRGGSYTKNIQYF.

This clonotype was counted ten times or more. The rearrangement links TRBV3-1 to TRBJ1-3; 11 nucleotides agree with TRBD1. Germline V gene data show CDR1 as LGHDT and CDR2 as YNNKEL (reference sequence). The CDR3 is 17 amino acids. Trimming cost V 5 bases and J 1 base; bases outside gene matches: 7. The chain's CDR3 is CASSYSGTGGSGNTIYF. Here the CDR3 DNA reads TGTGCCAGCAGCTATTCCGGGACAGGGGGTTCTGGAAACACCATATATTTT.

This clonotype showed up many times. This rearrangement joins TRBV28 to TRBJ2-7, with 11 positions matching TRBD2. The J segment lost 4 bases and the V segment lost 6 bases, leaving 11 bases of the junction unmatched. CDR3 length equals 16 residues. The germline V gene encodes CDR1 MDHEN and CDR2 SYDVKM. CDR3 sequence (DNA): TGTGCCAGCAGCTTCGCGTTTACTAGCGGGAGATACGAGCAGTACTTC. Protein sequence: CASSFAFTSGRYEQYF. The full variable domain, rest sourced from reference TRBV28 and TRBJ2-7, is DVKVTQSSRYLVKRTGEKVFLECVQDMDHENMFWYRQDPGLGLRLIYFSYDVKMKEKGDIPEGYSVSREKKERFSLILESASTNQTSMYLCASSFAFTSGRYEQYFGPGTRLTVT.

CDR3 loop: CASSQVPPDRFEGPYEQYF. The CDR3 DNA reads TGTGCCAGCAGCCAAGTCCCTCCCGACAGGTTCGAGGGACCGTACGAGCAGTACTTC. The chain is built from TRBV3-2 and TRBJ2-7; the table's D call TRBD2 went unverified against the DNA. TRBV3-2 is a documented pseudogene. The CDR3 is made up of 19 amino acids.

This chain joins TRBV29-1 and TRBJ1-5; no firm D call. This CDR3 comprises 14 residues. V dropped 7 bases and J dropped 3 bases, with 16 bases sitting between them. Per germline, CDR1 SQVTM and CDR2 ANQGSEA. DNA of the CDR3: TGCAGCGGTCCGCGTAGGTTATTCAATCAGCCCCAGCATTTT. This gives the protein CSGPRRLFNQPQHF.

This clonotype showed up many times. The J gene is TRBJ2-5, the V gene TRBV2; D gene ambiguous. The ends were cut back, 10 bases at V and 9 bases at J, with 18 bases in the middle. Germline assignment: CDR1 SNHLY and CDR2 FYNNEI. The CDR3 extends over 12 amino acids. The CDR3 DNA reads as TGTGCCACCACGTCAGACCCTCTGGCCCAGTACTTC. This codes for CATTSDPLAQYF.

In this sample, this clonotype turned up a few times. The rearrangement links TRBV20-1 to TRBJ2-7; D is perhaps TRBD1 (7 bases). V lost 1 base to trimming and J lost 6 bases, with 25 bases between them. This CDR3 is built from 17 residues. Germline-derived CDR1 and CDR2 are DFQATT and SNEGSKA (reference sequence). The DNA for the CDR3 is TGCAGTGCTAGAGGGGAGGATGGCGGGACAGTTCTTTCCGAGCAGTACTTC. Translating it yields CSARGEDGGTVLSEQYF.

The sample holds many counts of this clonotype. V gene TRBV9 combines with J gene TRBJ2-1; weak D call: TRBD2 (5 bases). The CDR3 sequence is 13 residues long. Germline-derived CDR1 and CDR2 are SGDLS and YYNGEE. V lost 2 bases to trimming and J lost 9 bases, with 12 bases between them. The CDR3: CASSVRDGVEQFF. The CDR3 region has the DNA TGTGCCAGCAGCGTTCGGGATGGAGTTGAGCAGTTCTTC.

This clonotype was picked up many times. The genes are TRBV27 and TRBJ2-7; D ambiguous. This CDR3 is 14 amino acids long. V was clipped by 4 bases and J by 0 bases, with 10 bases between them. Per germline, CDR1 MNHEY and CDR2 SMNVEV (reference sequence). CDR3 sequence: CASSSQITSYEQYF. CDR3 DNA sequence: TGTGCCAGCAGTTCCCAGATTACCTCCTACGAGCAGTACTTC.

A note on this clonotype: Germline and junction disagree at one end, which may indicate a read error. This chain links TRBV29-1 with TRBJ2-3, with 12 bases that match TRBD2. CDR1 is SQVTM, CDR2 ANQGSEA, per germline. CDR3 length: 15 residues. The CDR3 DNA sequence: TGCAGCGTCCTAACTAGCGGGAGGATCACAGGTACGCAGTATTTT. It is translated as CSVLTSGRITGTQYF.

This clonotype was seen ten or more times. The chain employs TRBV2 and TRBJ1-1, with D maybe TRBD1 (6 bases). Germline V gives CDR1 SNHLY, CDR2 FYNNEI. V lost 3 bases to trimming and J lost 0 bases, with 14 bases between them. The CDR3 length is 16 residues. The DNA of the CDR3 is TGTGCCAGCAGTGACTTGACAGGCCACATGAACACTGAAGCTTTCTTT. Protein: CASSDLTGHMNTEAFF.

A few counts support this clonotype. A much larger clone lies a single base off, so this may be a read error. V and J are TRBV27 and TRBJ2-3, with 8 bases matching TRBD2. Germline V gene sequence: CDR1 MNHEY, CDR2 SMNVEV (reference sequence). CDR3 length: 17 amino acids. In DNA, the CDR3 is TGTGTCAGCAGTTTATATGTGAACGGGAGGGGCACAGATACGCAGTATTTT. Protein sequence: CVSSLYVNGRGTDTQYF.

This clonotype occurred a few times. The rearrangement joins TRBV15 to TRBJ2-5, with no clear D. This CDR3 contains 14 residues. Germline CDR1 and CDR2: LNHNV and YYDKDF (reference sequence). The V gene lost 0 bases and the J gene lost 1 base, with 6 bases spanning the gap. The CDR3 DNA follows: TGTGCCACCAGCAGAGACGTAGCCCAAGAGACCCAGTACTTC. As protein: CATSRDVAQETQYF.

This clonotype occurred many times. J is TRBJ2-3 and V is TRBV27, with 8 nucleotides matching TRBD2. The J segment lost 2 bases and the V segment lost 4 bases, leaving 8 bases of the junction unmatched. The CDR3 is 16 amino acids. The V gene's germline CDR1 is MNHEY and CDR2 SMNVEV (reference sequence). The CDR3 DNA sequence: TGTGCCAGCAGTTCCGCCGCGGGACTAGTCACAGATACGCAGTATTTT. Translated, it gives CASSSAAGLVTDTQYF.